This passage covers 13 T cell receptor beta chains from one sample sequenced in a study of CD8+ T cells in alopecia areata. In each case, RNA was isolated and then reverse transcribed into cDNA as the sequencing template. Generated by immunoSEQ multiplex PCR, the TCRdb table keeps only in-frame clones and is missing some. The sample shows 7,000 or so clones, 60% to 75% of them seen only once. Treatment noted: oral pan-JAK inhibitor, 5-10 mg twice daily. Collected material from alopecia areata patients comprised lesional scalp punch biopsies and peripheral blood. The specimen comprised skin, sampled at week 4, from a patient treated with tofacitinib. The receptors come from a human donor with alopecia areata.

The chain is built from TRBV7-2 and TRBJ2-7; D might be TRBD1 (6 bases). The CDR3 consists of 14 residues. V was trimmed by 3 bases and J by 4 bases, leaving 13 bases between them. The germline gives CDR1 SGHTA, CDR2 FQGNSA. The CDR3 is CASSLQRTGYEQYF. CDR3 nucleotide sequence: TGTGCCAGCAGCTTGCAAAGAACAGGGTACGAGCAGTACTTC.

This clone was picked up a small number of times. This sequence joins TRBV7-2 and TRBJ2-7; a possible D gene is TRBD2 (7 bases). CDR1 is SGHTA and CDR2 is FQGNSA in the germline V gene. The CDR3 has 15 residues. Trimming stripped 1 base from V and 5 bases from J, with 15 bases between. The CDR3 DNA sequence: TGTGCCAGCAGCTTAGGGGGGGGGCCCGGGGACGAGCAGTACTTC. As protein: CASSLGGGPGDEQYF. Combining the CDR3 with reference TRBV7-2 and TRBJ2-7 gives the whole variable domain GAGVSQSPSNKVTEKGKDVELRCDPISGHTALYWYRQSLGQGLEFLIYFQGNSAPDKSGLPSDRFSAERTGGSVSTLTIQRTQQEDSAVYLCASSLGGGPGDEQYFGPGTRLTVT.

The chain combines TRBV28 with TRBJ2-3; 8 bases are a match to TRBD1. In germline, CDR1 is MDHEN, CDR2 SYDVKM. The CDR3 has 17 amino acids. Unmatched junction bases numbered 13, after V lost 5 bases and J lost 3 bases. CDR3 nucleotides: TGTGCCAGCAGTGGCTGGACAGGGAGGTCTGGGACAGATACGCAGTATTTT. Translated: CASSGWTGRSGTDTQYF.

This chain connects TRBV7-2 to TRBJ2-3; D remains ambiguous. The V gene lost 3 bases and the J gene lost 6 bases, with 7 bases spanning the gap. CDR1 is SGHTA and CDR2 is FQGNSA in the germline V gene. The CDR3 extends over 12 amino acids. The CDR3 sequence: CASSFRGDTQYF. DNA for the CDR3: TGTGCCAGCAGCTTTAGAGGTGATACGCAGTATTTT.

The CDR3 reads CASSLPGTEQPQHF. Here the CDR3 DNA reads TGTGCCAGCAGCTTGCCAGGTACGGAACAGCCCCAGCATTTT. The chain has TRBV5-5 and TRBJ1-5; no reliable D call. The germline V gene has CDR1 SGHKS and CDR2 YYEKEE (reference sequence). Trimming shortened V by 1 base and J by 7 bases, and 12 bases separated the two germline ends. This CDR3 has 14 amino acids.

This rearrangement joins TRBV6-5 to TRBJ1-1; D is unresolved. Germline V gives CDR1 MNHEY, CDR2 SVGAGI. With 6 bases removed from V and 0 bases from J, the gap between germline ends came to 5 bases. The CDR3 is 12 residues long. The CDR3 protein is CASRSMNTEAFF. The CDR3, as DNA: TGTGCCAGCAGGAGCATGAACACTGAAGCTTTCTTT.

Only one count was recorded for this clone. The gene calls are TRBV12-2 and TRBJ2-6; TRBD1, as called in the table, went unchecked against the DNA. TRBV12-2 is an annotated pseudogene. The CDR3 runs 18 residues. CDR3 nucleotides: TGTGCAAGTCGCATAAGTGTCTCCACACAAAGTCGGGCCAACGTCCTGACTTTC. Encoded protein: CASRISVSTQSRANVLTF.

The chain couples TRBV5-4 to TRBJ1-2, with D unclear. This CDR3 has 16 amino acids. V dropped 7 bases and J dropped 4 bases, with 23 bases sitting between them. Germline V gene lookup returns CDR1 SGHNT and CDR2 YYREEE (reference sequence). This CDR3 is CASCGYIPGKTYGYTF. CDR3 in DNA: TGTGCCAGCTGCGGATACATACCAGGAAAGACCTATGGCTACACCTTC.

The CDR3 protein is CASTPGPEANYGYTF. The CDR3 DNA is TGTGCCAGCACCCCGGGACCGGAAGCTAACTATGGCTACACCTTC. This chain links TRBV6-1 with TRBJ1-2; possible D gene TRBD1, 5 bases. The CDR3 totals 15 residues. The germline V and J ends were trimmed by 7 bases and 0 bases, with 15 bases remaining between them. Germline V gene lookup returns CDR1 MNHNS and CDR2 SASEGT.

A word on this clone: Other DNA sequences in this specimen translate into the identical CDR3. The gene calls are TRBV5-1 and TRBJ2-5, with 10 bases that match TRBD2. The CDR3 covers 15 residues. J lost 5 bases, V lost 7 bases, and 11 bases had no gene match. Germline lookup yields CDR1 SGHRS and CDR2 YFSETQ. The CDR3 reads CASSVGGSGGETQYF. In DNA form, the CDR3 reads TGCGCCAGCTCGGTCGGGGGTAGCGGGGGGGAGACCCAGTACTTC.

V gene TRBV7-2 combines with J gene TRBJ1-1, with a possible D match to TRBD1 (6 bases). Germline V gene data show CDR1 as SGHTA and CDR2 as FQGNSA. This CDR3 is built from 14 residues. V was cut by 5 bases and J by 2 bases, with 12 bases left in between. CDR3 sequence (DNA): TGTGCCAGCAGCGCAACAGGGACTAACACTGAAGCTTTCTTT. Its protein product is CASSATGTNTEAFF.

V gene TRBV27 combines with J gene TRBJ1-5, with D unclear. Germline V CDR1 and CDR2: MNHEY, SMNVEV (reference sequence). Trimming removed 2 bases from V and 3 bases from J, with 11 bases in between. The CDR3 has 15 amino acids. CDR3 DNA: TGTGCCAGCAGTTTAACCGGGAGCGTCAATCAGCCCCAGCATTTT. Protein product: CASSLTGSVNQPQHF.

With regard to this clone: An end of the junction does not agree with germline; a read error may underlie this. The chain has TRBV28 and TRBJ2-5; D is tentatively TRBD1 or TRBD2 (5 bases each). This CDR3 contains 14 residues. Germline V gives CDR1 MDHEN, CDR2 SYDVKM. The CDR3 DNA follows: TGTACCAGCAGACGGGACGGCCACCAAGAGACCCAGTACTTC. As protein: CTSRRDGHQETQYF.